These 5 T cell receptor beta chains originate from one sample sequenced in a study of early T cells in non-severe SARS-CoV-2 infection (dated by TCRdb to the early 2020s). Library preparation was by 5' RACE. The run used a NextSeq 500. The raw public reads went through TCRdb reprocessing: fastp at Q25, MiXCR clone calling, in-frame beta chains kept. A single entry per CDR3 protein holds the most common genes and DNA from its merged rows. This sample lists roughly 32,000 distinct CDR3 sequences; roughly 3.9% were detected once. The leading ten clones occupy approximately 8% of the sample. Sequenced: whole blood. These receptors were obtained from an adult who was a healthcare worker with PCR-confirmed SARS-CoV-2 infection or an uninfected control (not recorded which).

J is TRBJ2-3 and V is TRBV7-9; a possible D gene is TRBD1 (6 bases). This CDR3 contains 14 residues. V lost 9 bases to trimming and J lost 4 bases, with 17 bases between them. Germline loops: CDR1 SEHNR, CDR2 FQNEAQ (reference sequence). The CDR3 sequence is CASRRQEISDTQYF. The DNA of the CDR3 is TGTGCCAGTCGCCGACAGGAGATATCAGATACGCAGTATTTT.

This clonotype is labeled medium-sized. The DNA for the CDR3 is TGCGCCAGCAGCCAAAAAACCGGGACAGGATCCAGGCCCCAGCATTTT. Amino acid sequence: CASSQKTGTGSRPQHF. The V call is TRBV4-1, the J call TRBJ1-5; 8 bases agree with TRBD1. The V and J ends lost 2 bases and 9 bases, in that order; junction bases with no gene match: 12. The CDR3 contains 16 residues. From germline, CDR1 is MGHRA and CDR2 YSYEKL.

This clonotype was counted at least ten times. The V gene is TRBV12-3 or TRBV12-4, the J gene TRBJ2-7; 9 bases are a match to TRBD1. The CDR3 has 15 amino acids. V lost 5 bases to trimming and J lost 3 bases; unmatched junction nucleotides: 8. The CDR3 loop reads CASSGTGGYYYEQYF. The CDR3 nucleotides read TGTGCCAGCAGTGGAACAGGGGGCTACTACTACGAGCAGTACTTC.

This clonotype has ten or more counts. V gene TRBV10-3 combines with J gene TRBJ2-3, with 8 bases that match TRBD2. Germline V gene data show CDR1 as ENHRY and CDR2 as SYGVKD. V shed 3 bases, J shed 2 bases, and the junction held 4 bases outside the gene matches. The CDR3 sequence is 15 residues long. The chain's CDR3 is CAISEAGDNTDTQYF. In DNA, the CDR3 is TGTGCCATCAGTGAAGCGGGGGACAACACAGATACGCAGTATTTT.

The sample holds many counts of this clonotype. This chain joins TRBV12-3 or TRBV12-4 and TRBJ1-1; D is perhaps TRBD1 (6 bases). This CDR3 has 13 residues. The V end was cut by 5 bases, the J end by 8 bases, with 15 bases between. CDR3 sequence: CASSTDRGQEAFF. Here the CDR3 DNA reads TGTGCCAGCAGTACGGACAGAGGCCAGGAAGCTTTCTTT.